The T cell receptor (beta chain) under discussion was sequenced for a study of blood T cell repertoires in COVID-19. Some clones are missing from TCRdb's copy, which holds only in-frame ones; the method was immunoSEQ multiplex PCR. The table records 190,000 or so clones, about 81% of them present only once. The CDR3 is 13 amino acids. The ends were cut back, 4 bases at V and 2 bases at J, with 8 bases in the middle. CDR1 KGHSH and CDR2 LQKENI come from the germline V gene. This sequence originates from a middle-aged man who had recovered from COVID-19. The sequencing input was PBMCs or T cells enriched from blood (not recorded which). J is TRBJ1-2 and V is TRBV18; tentatively, D is TRBD1 (6 bases). The CDR3 spells CASSLDRNYGYTF. Here the CDR3 DNA reads TGTGCCAGCTCACTGGACAGAAACTATGGCTACACCTTC.